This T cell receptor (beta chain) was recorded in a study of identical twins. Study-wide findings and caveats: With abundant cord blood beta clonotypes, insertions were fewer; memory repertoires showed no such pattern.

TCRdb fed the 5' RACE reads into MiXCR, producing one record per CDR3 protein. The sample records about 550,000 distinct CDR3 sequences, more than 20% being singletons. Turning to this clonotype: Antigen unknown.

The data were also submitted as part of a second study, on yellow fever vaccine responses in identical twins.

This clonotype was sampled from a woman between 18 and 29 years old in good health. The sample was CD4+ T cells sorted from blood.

The CDR3 DNA is TGTGCCAGCAGACAAAGTTTGGGGGGCGCGGCCGGGGAGCTGTTTTTT. This codes for CASRQSLGGAAGELFF. The chain employs TRBV11-2 and TRBJ2-2; the D gene could be TRBD1 or TRBD2 (6 bases each). CDR1 and CDR2 (germline): SGHAT, FQNNGV. Trimming stripped 6 bases from V and 6 bases from J, with 20 bases between. CDR3 length: 16 residues.